The 10 T cell receptor beta chains in this list originate from one sample, sequenced in a study of T cell changes during pregnancy in multiple sclerosis. Sequenced by immunoSEQ multiplex PCR; TCRdb stores in-frame clones only, minus some. This repertoire shows about 83,000 clones, about 90% found once; its top ten account for 3.5% to 4%. This material consisted of PBMCs, taken in the first trimester of pregnancy. The receptors shown here come from a female donor in good health, serving as a control in a pregnancy study. Some clones in this sample may be carry-over from other donors' samples.

Notes on this clone: At one boundary the junction diverges from the germline segment, which might be a read error. The rearrangement joins TRBV28 to TRBJ2-7; TRBD1 aligns across 8 bases. The CDR3 sequence is 11 residues long. Germline CDR1 reads MDHEN; CDR2 reads SYDVKM. CDR3 in DNA: TGTGCCAGCAGGCGACGGGACAGGTCCCACTTC. The encoded protein is CASRRRDRSHF.

This CDR3 is CASSPPGQESYGYTF. CDR3 in DNA: TGCGCCAGCAGCCCCCCGGGACAGGAAAGCTATGGCTACACCTTC. The chain employs TRBV4-1 and TRBJ1-2; 8 nucleotides agree with TRBD1. CDR3 length: 15 amino acids. From germline, CDR1 is MGHRA and CDR2 YSYEKL. The trim removed 4 bases at V and 4 bases at J, leaving 8 bases unmatched.

The rearrangement uses TRBV5-1 and TRBJ1-6; D gene ambiguous. The CDR3 length is 14 residues. CDR1 and CDR2 (germline): SGHRS, YFSETQ. V gave up 4 bases and J gave up 7 bases, with 12 bases separating them. The CDR3 is CASSPGDGNSPLHF. In DNA, the CDR3 is TGCGCCAGCAGCCCGGGTGATGGGAATTCACCCCTCCACTTT.

The V call is TRBV7-9, the J call TRBJ1-2, with 9 bases lining up with TRBD1. CDR3 length: 17 residues. V lost 4 bases, J lost 1 base, and 10 bases stayed unmatched. Per the germline V gene, CDR1 is SEHNR and CDR2 is FQNEAQ (reference sequence). The CDR3 loop reads CASSSISYRGHNYGYTF. DNA of the CDR3: TGTGCCAGCAGCTCGATTAGTTACAGGGGGCATAACTATGGCTACACCTTC.

DNA of the CDR3: TGTGCCTGGAGTGTCTGGCAGGGATCGAACAAGGATAGCAATCAGCCCCAGCATTTT. Translated, it gives CAWSVWQGSNKDSNQPQHF. V usage is TRBV30 and J usage is TRBJ1-5; D perhaps matches TRBD1 (5 bases). V lost 0 bases to trimming and J lost 0 bases, with 21 bases between them. Per germline, CDR1 GTSNPN and CDR2 SVGIG (reference sequence). The CDR3 contains 19 residues.

The table lists this clone with a count of one. V usage is TRBV7-7 and J usage is TRBJ1-6; tentative D call: TRBD1 (5 bases). This CDR3 comprises 14 residues. From germline, CDR1 is SSHAT and CDR2 FNYEAQ (reference sequence). The DNA of the CDR3 is TGTGGGCGATTACTTGGGGCAGATTGGTCACCCCTCCACTTT. Amino acid sequence: CGRLLGADWSPLHF.

V gene TRBV5-5 combines with J gene TRBJ1-2; 9 nucleotides align to TRBD1. The CDR3 spans 17 residues. Germline V gene data show CDR1 as SGHKS and CDR2 as YYEKEE (reference sequence). Unmatched junction bases numbered 11, after V lost 0 bases and J lost 5 bases. CDR3 residues: CASSLVFGTGQLYGYTF. CDR3 nucleotide sequence: TGTGCCAGCAGCTTGGTGTTCGGGACAGGGCAGTTATATGGCTACACCTTC.

This sequence joins TRBV6-4 and TRBJ2-7; possibly TRBD2 for D (5 bases). There are 15 residues in the CDR3. V gave up 4 bases and J gave up 3 bases, with 16 bases separating them. Germline assignment: CDR1 MRHNA and CDR2 SNTAGT. The CDR3 reads CASSALPGMIYEQYF. The CDR3 DNA follows: TGTGCCAGCAGTGCCCTCCCGGGAATGATCTACGAGCAGTACTTC.

The chain recombines TRBV9 with TRBJ2-7, with TRBD2 identical over 10 bases. The CDR3 loop spans 16 amino acids. The V gene end was trimmed by 4 bases and the J gene end by 2 bases; junction bases not matched to a gene: 9. Germline V CDR1 and CDR2: SGDLS, YYNGEE. CDR3 region: CASSPASGRGTYEQYF. The CDR3 bases are TGTGCCAGCAGCCCAGCCAGCGGGAGGGGGACCTACGAGCAGTACTTC.

The V call is TRBV30, the J call TRBJ2-3; weak D call: TRBD2 (5 bases). With 2 bases removed from V and 0 bases from J, the gap between germline ends came to 9 bases. This CDR3 contains 14 residues. The germline V gene has CDR1 GTSNPN and CDR2 SVGIG (reference sequence). CDR3 nucleotide sequence: TGTGCCTGGAGTCTGGAGGTTAGCACAGATACGCAGTATTTT. Translated: CAWSLEVSTDTQYF.